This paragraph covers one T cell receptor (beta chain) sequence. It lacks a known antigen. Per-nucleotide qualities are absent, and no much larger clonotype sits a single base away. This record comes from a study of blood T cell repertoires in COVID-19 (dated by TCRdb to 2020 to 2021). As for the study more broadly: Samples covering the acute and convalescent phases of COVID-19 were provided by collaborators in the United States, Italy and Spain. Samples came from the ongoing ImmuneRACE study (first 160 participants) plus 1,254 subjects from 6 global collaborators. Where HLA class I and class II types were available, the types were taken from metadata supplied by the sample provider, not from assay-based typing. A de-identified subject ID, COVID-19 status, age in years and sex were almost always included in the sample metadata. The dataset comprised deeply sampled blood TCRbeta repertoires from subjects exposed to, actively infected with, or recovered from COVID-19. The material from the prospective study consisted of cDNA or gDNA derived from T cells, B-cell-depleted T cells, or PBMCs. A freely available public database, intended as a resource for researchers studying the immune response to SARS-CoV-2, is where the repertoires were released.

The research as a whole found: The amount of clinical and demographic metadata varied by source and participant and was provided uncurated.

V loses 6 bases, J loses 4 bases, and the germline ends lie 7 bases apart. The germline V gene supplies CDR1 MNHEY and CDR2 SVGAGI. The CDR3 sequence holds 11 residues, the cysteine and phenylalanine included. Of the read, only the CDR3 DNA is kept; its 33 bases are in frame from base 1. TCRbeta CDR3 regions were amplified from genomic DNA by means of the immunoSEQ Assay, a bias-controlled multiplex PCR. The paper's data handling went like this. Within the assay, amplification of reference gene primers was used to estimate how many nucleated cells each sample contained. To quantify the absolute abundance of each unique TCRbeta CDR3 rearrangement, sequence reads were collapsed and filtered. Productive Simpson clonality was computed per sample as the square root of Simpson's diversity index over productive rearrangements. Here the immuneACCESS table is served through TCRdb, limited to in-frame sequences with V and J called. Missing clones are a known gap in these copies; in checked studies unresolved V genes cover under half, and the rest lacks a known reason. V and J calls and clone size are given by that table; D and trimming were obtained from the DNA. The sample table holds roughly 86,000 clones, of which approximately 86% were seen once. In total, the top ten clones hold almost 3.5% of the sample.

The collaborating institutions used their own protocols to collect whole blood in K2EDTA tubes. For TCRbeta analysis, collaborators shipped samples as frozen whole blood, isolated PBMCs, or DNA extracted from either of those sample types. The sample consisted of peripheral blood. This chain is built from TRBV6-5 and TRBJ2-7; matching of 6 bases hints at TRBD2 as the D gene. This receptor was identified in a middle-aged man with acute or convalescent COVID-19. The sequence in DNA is TGTGCCAGCAGCCGGGGGTACGAGCAGTACTTC. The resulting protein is CASSRGYEQYF.